The entry below gives a single TCR beta chain sequence along with its context. Its antigen is unknown. The sample comes from a study of stem cell transplantation in POMP-related autoinflammatory disease. General study points: Across all analyzed T-cell subsets, patients with PRAID tended toward reduced diversity and increased clonality.

The germline gives CDR1 MGHDK, CDR2 SYGVNS. V was pared by 1 base and J by 8 bases, with 3 bases of the junction left unmatched. The CDR3 covers 15 residues. Produced via immunoSEQ multiplex PCR; TCRdb's table is partial and in-frame only. The table shows more than 25,000 clones, with 88% occurring only once. The input for sequencing was CD4+ T cells from PBMCs, taken before stem cell transplantation. V is TRBV25-1 and J is TRBJ1-4, with 11 bases fitting TRBD1. The TCR was taken from a human donor with POMP-related autoinflammation and immune dysregulation (PRAID). CDR3 protein: CASSELGTGGEKLFF. CDR3 nucleotide sequence: TGTGCCAGCAGTGAATTAGGGACAGGGGGAGAAAAACTGTTTTTT. Variable domain in full (rest from reference TRBV25-1 and TRBJ1-4): EADIYQTPRYLVIGTGKKITLECSQTMGHDKMYWYQQDPGMELHLIHYSYGVNSTEKGDLSSESTVSRIRTEHFPLTLESARPSHTSQYLCASSELGTGGEKLFFGSGTQLSVL.